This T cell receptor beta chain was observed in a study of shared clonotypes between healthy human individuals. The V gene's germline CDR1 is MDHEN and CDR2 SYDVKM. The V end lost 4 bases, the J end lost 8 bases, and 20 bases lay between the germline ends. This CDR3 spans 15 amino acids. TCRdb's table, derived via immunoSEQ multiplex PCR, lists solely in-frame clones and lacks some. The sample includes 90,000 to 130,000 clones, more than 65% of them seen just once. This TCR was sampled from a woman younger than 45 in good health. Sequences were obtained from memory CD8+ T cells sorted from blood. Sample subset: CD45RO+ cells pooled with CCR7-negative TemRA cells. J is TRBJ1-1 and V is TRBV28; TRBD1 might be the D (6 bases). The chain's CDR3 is CASSYRITGLSEAFF. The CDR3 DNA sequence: TGTGCCAGCAGTTACCGAATAACAGGGTTATCGGAAGCTTTCTTT.